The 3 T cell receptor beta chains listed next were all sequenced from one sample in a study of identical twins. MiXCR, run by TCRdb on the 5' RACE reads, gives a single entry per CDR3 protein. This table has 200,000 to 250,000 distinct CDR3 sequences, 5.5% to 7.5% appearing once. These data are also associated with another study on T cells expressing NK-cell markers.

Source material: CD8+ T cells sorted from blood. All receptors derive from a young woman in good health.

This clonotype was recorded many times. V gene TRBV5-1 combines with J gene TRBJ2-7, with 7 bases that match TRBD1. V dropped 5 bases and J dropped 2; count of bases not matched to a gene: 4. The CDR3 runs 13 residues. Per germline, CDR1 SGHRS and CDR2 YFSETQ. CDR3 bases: TGCGCCAGCAGAGGGGACAGAGCCTACGAGCAGTACTTC. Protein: CASRGDRAYEQYF.

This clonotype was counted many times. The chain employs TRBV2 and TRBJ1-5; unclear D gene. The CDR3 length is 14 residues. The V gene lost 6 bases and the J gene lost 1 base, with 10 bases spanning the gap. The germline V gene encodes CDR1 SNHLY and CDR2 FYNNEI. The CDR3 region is CASRDTESNQPQHF. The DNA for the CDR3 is TGTGCCAGCAGAGATACAGAGAGCAATCAGCCCCAGCATTTT.

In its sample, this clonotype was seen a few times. The CDR3 bases are TGCGCCAGCAGCTTAGAAAGGGTGGGGGATAATTCACCCCTCCACTTT. This translates into CASSLERVGDNSPLHF. This chain connects TRBV5-1 to TRBJ1-6, with TRBD1 as a possible D gene (5 bases). This CDR3 spans 16 amino acids. With 2 bases removed from V and 5 bases from J, the gap between germline ends came to 14 bases. Germline V gene lookup returns CDR1 SGHRS and CDR2 YFSETQ.